These T cell receptor beta chains were read from a single sample in a study of human T cells and chemical hapten exposure. In TCRdb, the RACE reads were re-called with MiXCR into one record per CDR3 protein. Here the sample spans under 200,000 distinct CDR3 sequences, 30% being singletons. This sample comprised whole blood, obtained in connection with sensitization to the hapten diphenylcyclopropenone (DPC). The source of these receptors is a woman between 25 and 40 years old with alopecia areata. Some clones in this sample may be carry-over from other donors' samples. Both conserved end residues are part of each CDR3. The D gene is left open where the match is weak. Only part of the rows carry a size: once, few, many, or a class if the clone is expanded.

v_gene: TRBV28; abundance: many; d_gene: NA; j_gene: TRBJ2-7; CDR3nt: TGTGCCAGCAGTGCAAGGGTTCACGAGCAGTACTTC; CDR3aa: CASSARVHEQYF
v_gene: TRBV5-1; abundance: NA; d_gene: NA; j_gene: TRBJ2-7; CDR3nt: TGCGCCAGCAGCCCGAAAGAGGGGACCGATCTTTACGAGCAGTACTTC; CDR3aa: CASSPKEGTDLYEQYF
v_gene: TRBV4-2; abundance: once; d_gene: NA; j_gene: TRBJ2-2; CDR3nt: TGTGCCAGCAGCCCGGTGGCAGACTCTCGGGAGCTGTTTTTT; CDR3aa: CASSPVADSRELFF
v_gene: TRBV6-5; abundance: many; d_gene: TRBD2; j_gene: TRBJ2-3; CDR3nt: TGTGCCAGCAGTTACTCAGGCCTAGCGGGGGGCGGGGGCACAGATACGCAGTATTTT; CDR3aa: CASSYSGLAGGGGTDTQYF
v_gene: TRBV28; abundance: NA; d_gene: NA; j_gene: TRBJ2-7; CDR3nt: TGTGCCAGCAGCCCAACCCTAGCACGCGAGCAGTACTTC; CDR3aa: CASSPTLAREQYF
v_gene: TRBV6-5; abundance: NA; d_gene: TRBD1; j_gene: TRBJ2-7; CDR3nt: TGTGCCAGCAGTCCCCGTGGGACAGGGAAGAGGTACGAGCAGTACTTC; CDR3aa: CASSPRGTGKRYEQYF
v_gene: TRBV29-1; abundance: few; d_gene: TRBD1; j_gene: TRBJ2-1; CDR3nt: TGCAGCGTTGATCGGACAGGGATATGGAATGAGCAGTTCTTC; CDR3aa: CSVDRTGIWNEQFF
v_gene: TRBV10-3; abundance: NA; d_gene: TRBD1; j_gene: TRBJ1-3; CDR3nt: TGTGCCATCAGCACCGGGACAGCCTCTGGAAACACCATATATTTT; CDR3aa: CAISTGTASGNTIYF
v_gene: TRBV6-2/TRBV6-3; abundance: NA; d_gene: NA; j_gene: TRBJ2-2; CDR3nt: TGTGCCAGCAGTTACGTGGGGGCTTCTGGGGAGCTGTTTTTT; CDR3aa: CASSYVGASGELFF
v_gene: TRBV6-1; abundance: few; d_gene: TRBD2; j_gene: TRBJ2-3; CDR3nt: TGTGCCAGCAGTGAACAGGCGGGGGGTGGCACAGATACGCAGTATTTT; CDR3aa: CASSEQAGGGTDTQYF
v_gene: TRBV6-2/TRBV6-3; abundance: few; d_gene: TRBD2; j_gene: TRBJ2-3; CDR3nt: TGTGCCAGCAGTTACCCTAGCGGGACTGGAGATACGCAGTATTTT; CDR3aa: CASSYPSGTGDTQYF
v_gene: TRBV7-2; abundance: NA; d_gene: NA; j_gene: TRBJ2-2; CDR3nt: TGTGCCAGCAGCCCAGTAGGCCCGAACACCGGGGAGCTGTTTTTT; CDR3aa: CASSPVGPNTGELFF
v_gene: TRBV28; abundance: NA; d_gene: NA; j_gene: TRBJ1-1; CDR3nt: TGTGCCAGCCCCCCCAACAGGGCCTTGAACACTGAAGCTTTCTTT; CDR3aa: CASPPNRALNTEAFF
v_gene: TRBV28; abundance: NA; d_gene: NA; j_gene: TRBJ1-4; CDR3nt: TGTGCCAGCAGACAGGGCTCTAATGAAAAACTGTTTTTT; CDR3aa: CASRQGSNEKLFF
v_gene: TRBV7-2; abundance: once; d_gene: NA; j_gene: TRBJ2-7; CDR3nt: TGTGCCAGCAGCTTACCCCCTTCAGGGGGGAACGAGCAGTACTTC; CDR3aa: CASSLPPSGGNEQYF
v_gene: TRBV20-1; abundance: few; d_gene: NA; j_gene: TRBJ2-2; CDR3nt: TGCAGTGCTAGACCAATCGACCCGACGAGGTCCGGGGAGCTGTTTTTT; CDR3aa: CSARPIDPTRSGELFF
v_gene: TRBV29-1; abundance: NA; d_gene: NA; j_gene: TRBJ1-2; CDR3nt: TGCAGCGCTGGGTTCAGGGATACAGACTATGGCTACACCTTC; CDR3aa: CSAGFRDTDYGYTF
v_gene: TRBV6-5; abundance: NA; d_gene: TRBD1; j_gene: TRBJ2-2; CDR3nt: TGTGCCAGCAGTTGGGACAGGGGCAACACCGGGGAGCTGTTTTTT; CDR3aa: CASSWDRGNTGELFF
v_gene: TRBV9; abundance: few; d_gene: NA; j_gene: TRBJ2-5; CDR3nt: TGTGCCAGCAGCGTAGCTGGTCGAGCGACCCAAGAGACCCAGTACTTC; CDR3aa: CASSVAGRATQETQYF
v_gene: TRBV28; abundance: few; d_gene: NA; j_gene: TRBJ2-5; CDR3nt: TGTGCCAGCAGTACAGAGACCCAGTACTTC; CDR3aa: CASSTETQYF
v_gene: TRBV5-1; abundance: NA; d_gene: TRBD1; j_gene: TRBJ1-1; CDR3nt: TGCGCCAGCAGCGATGGACAGGGACACATGAACACTGAAGCTTTCTTT; CDR3aa: CASSDGQGHMNTEAFF
v_gene: TRBV5-6; abundance: NA; d_gene: NA; j_gene: TRBJ2-1; CDR3nt: TGTGCCAGCAGCCCTCAGGGCGCCCAATCCTACAATGAGCAGTTCTTC; CDR3aa: CASSPQGAQSYNEQFF
v_gene: TRBV29-1; abundance: NA; d_gene: TRBD1; j_gene: TRBJ1-2; CDR3nt: TGCAGCGTCAAGACAGGGGGAAACGGATTAGGCTACACCTTC; CDR3aa: CSVKTGGNGLGYTF
v_gene: TRBV5-1; abundance: NA; d_gene: TRBD1; j_gene: TRBJ2-1; CDR3nt: TGCGCCAGCAGCTCGCAGACAGGGGGCTGGTACAATGAGCAGTTCTTC; CDR3aa: CASSSQTGGWYNEQFF
v_gene: TRBV10-3; abundance: few; d_gene: TRBD1; j_gene: TRBJ2-6; CDR3nt: TGTGCCATCAGTGCCTCCAGGGGGCGCGGGGCCAACGTCCTGACTTTC; CDR3aa: CAISASRGRGANVLTF
v_gene: TRBV29-1; abundance: few; d_gene: NA; j_gene: TRBJ2-1; CDR3nt: TGCAGCGCCGATCAGGGTTGGAACGCCTACAATGAGCAGTTCTTC; CDR3aa: CSADQGWNAYNEQFF
v_gene: TRBV7-2; abundance: few; d_gene: NA; j_gene: TRBJ2-3; CDR3nt: TGTGCCAGCAGCTCTCAAGGGCAGCCAGGAGATACGCAGTATTTT; CDR3aa: CASSSQGQPGDTQYF
v_gene: TRBV6-2/TRBV6-3; abundance: once; d_gene: TRBD2; j_gene: TRBJ2-1; CDR3nt: TGTGCCAGCAGTTACTCGATACTAGCGGGAGTCTCCAATGAGCAGTTCTTC; CDR3aa: CASSYSILAGVSNEQFF
v_gene: TRBV7-2; abundance: NA; d_gene: NA; j_gene: TRBJ1-5; CDR3nt: TGTGCCAGCAGCTTAGTGGGTCCTACGGGTCAGCCCCAGCATTTT; CDR3aa: CASSLVGPTGQPQHF
v_gene: TRBV10-3; abundance: few; d_gene: TRBD1; j_gene: TRBJ2-4; CDR3nt: TGTGCCAACAAGACAGGGCGCTTGGTAAACATTCAGTACTTC; CDR3aa: CANKTGRLVNIQYF
v_gene: TRBV7-2; abundance: few; d_gene: TRBD1; j_gene: TRBJ2-3; CDR3nt: TGTGCCATCCGACAGGGAACAGATACGCAGTATTTT; CDR3aa: CAIRQGTDTQYF